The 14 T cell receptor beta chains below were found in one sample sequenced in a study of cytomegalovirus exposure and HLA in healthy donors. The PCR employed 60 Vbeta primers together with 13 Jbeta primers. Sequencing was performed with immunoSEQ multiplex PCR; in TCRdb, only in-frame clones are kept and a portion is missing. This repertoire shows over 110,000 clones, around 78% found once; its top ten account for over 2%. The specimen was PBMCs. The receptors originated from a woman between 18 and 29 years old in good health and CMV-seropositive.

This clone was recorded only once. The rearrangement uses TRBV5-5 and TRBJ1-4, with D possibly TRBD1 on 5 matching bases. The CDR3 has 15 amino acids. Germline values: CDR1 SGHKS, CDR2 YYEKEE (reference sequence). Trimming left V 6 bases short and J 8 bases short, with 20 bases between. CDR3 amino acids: CASNIPGVTGEKLFF. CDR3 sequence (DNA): TGTGCCAGCAACATTCCTGGGGTTACAGGCGAAAAACTGTTTTTT.

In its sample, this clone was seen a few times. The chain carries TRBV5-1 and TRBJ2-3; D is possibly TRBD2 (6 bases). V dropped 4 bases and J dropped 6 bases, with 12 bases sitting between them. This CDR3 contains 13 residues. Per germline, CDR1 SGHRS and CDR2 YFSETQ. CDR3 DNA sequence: TGCGCCAGCAGCCCGAACGCGGGGGATACGCAGTATTTT. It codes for CASSPNAGDTQYF.

The DNA for the CDR3 is TGTGCCAGTAGGGTGGGGACAGCTAGCACAGATACGCAGTATTTT. It is translated as CASRVGTASTDTQYF. V is TRBV19 and J is TRBJ2-3; 7 bases are a match to TRBD1. Germline CDR1 reads LNHDA; CDR2 reads SQIVND (reference sequence). The CDR3 has 15 amino acids. After removal of 6 bases from V and 0 bases from J, the junction contained 6 bases not matched to a gene.

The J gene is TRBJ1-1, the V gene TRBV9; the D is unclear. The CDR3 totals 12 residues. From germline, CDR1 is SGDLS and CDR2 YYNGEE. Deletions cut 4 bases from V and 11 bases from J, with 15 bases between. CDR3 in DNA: TGTGCCAGCAGCATTGAGGGAGAGACGGCTTTCTTT. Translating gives CASSIEGETAFF.

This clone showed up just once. The CDR3 DNA reads as TGTGCCAGCAGCGTATCGGGAAGGGCCGGGGAGCTGTTTTTT. Its translation is CASSVSGRAGELFF. The chain uses TRBV9 and TRBJ2-2, with D possibly TRBD2 on 5 matching bases. V lost 1 base and J 6 bases, leaving 10 bases between the germline ends. The CDR3 covers 14 residues. Germline-derived CDR1 and CDR2 are SGDLS and YYNGEE.

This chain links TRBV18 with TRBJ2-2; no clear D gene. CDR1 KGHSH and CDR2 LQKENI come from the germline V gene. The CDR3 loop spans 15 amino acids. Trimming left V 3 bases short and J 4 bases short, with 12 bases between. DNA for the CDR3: TGTGCCAGCTCACCGGTGGCAGGCCCCACCGGGGAGCTGTTTTTT. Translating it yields CASSPVAGPTGELFF.

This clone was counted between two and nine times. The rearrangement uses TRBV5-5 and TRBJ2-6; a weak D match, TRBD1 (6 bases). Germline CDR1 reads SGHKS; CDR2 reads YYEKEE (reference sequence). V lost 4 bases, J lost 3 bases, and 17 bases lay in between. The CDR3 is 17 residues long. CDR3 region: CASSVGALSDGANVLTF. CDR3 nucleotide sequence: TGTGCCAGCAGCGTGGGGGCCCTCTCTGATGGGGCCAACGTCCTGACTTTC.

The CDR3 DNA follows: TGTGCCAGTAGTATAGATCTCCACCGACAGGGTATAGGAGAGACCCAGTACTTC. This translates into CASSIDLHRQGIGETQYF. The chain uses TRBV19 and TRBJ2-5, with 7 bases lining up with TRBD1. J gave up 4 bases and V 0 bases, and 14 bases lay outside the gene matches. The CDR3 is made up of 18 amino acids. Germline CDR1 reads LNHDA; CDR2 reads SQIVND (reference sequence).

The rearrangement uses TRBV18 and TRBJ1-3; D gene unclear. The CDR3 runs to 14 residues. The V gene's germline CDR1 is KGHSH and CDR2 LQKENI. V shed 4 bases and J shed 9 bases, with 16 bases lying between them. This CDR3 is CASSQDRPGGTIYF. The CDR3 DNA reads TGTGCCAGCTCACAGGACCGACCAGGAGGCACCATATATTTT.

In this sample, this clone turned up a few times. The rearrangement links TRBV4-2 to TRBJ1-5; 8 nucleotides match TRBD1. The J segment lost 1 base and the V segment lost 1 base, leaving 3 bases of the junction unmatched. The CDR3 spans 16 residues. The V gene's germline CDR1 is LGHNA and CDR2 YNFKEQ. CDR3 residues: CASSQGWTGSNQPQHF. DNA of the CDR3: TGTGCCAGCAGCCAAGGATGGACAGGGAGCAATCAGCCCCAGCATTTT.

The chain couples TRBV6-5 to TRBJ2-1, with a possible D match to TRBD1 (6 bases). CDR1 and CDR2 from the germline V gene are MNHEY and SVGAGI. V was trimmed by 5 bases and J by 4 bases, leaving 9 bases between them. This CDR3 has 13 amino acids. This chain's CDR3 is CASSPQGYNEQFF. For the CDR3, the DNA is TGTGCCAGCAGTCCCCAGGGGTACAATGAGCAGTTCTTC.

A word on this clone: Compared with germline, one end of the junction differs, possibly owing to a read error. The CDR3: CASSGLAGGLGTDMQYF. The DNA of the CDR3 is TGTGCCAGCAGTGGACTAGCGGGGGGGCTTGGCACAGATATGCAGTATTTT. V usage is TRBV6-1 and J usage is TRBJ2-3, with 14 bases lining up with TRBD2. The CDR3 runs 17 residues. The germline V gene has CDR1 MNHNS and CDR2 SASEGT.

The CDR3 spells CASAAPGLTMRGYTF. CDR3 nucleotide sequence: TGCGCCAGCGCTGCCCCGGGACTCACGATGAGGGGCTACACCTTC. This chain links TRBV4-1 with TRBJ1-2, with TRBD1 as a possible D gene (5 bases). Trimming took off 8 bases at V and 8 bases at J, with 24 bases between the two ends. This CDR3 is 15 amino acids long. Germline loops: CDR1 MGHRA, CDR2 YSYEKL.

CDR3 residues: CASSPPGGNQPQHF. The CDR3 DNA sequence: TGTGCCAGCTCACCACCTGGAGGTAATCAGCCCCAGCATTTT. This chain joins TRBV18 and TRBJ1-5; D gene ambiguous. The V gene's germline CDR1 is KGHSH and CDR2 LQKENI. The CDR3 consists of 14 residues. V lost 0 bases and J 4 bases, leaving 7 bases between the germline ends.